A selection of T cell receptor beta chains follows, all from one sample in a study of vaccination and CD4 T cells after COVID-19. The antigens of these receptors remain unknown. TCRdb processed the PCR reads anew with MiXCR; each CDR3 protein has one entry. Among about 21,000 distinct CDR3 sequences listed, roughly two fifths were seen once. Sequencing used CD4+ T cells from blood, cultured in vitro, obtained before SARS-CoV-2 vaccination. These receptors originate from a human donor who had recovered from COVID-19. The CDR3 runs from the conserved cysteine through the conserved F or W. The D gene is left open where the match is weak. Rows give clone size only sometimes, using once, few, many, or a class for an expanded clone.

clone_size: few; j_call: TRBJ2-5; v_call: TRBV6-1; d_call: -; cdr3_nt: TGTGCCAGCAGTGAAGAAACGTGGTTGCGTCAGACCCAGTACTTC; cdr3_aa: CASSEETWLRQTQYF
clone_size: -; j_call: TRBJ2-2; v_call: TRBV19; d_call: -; cdr3_nt: TGTGCCAGTAGTATCGTTCCGGGAAGCACCGGGGAGCTGTTTTTT; cdr3_aa: CASSIVPGSTGELFF
clone_size: -; j_call: TRBJ1-5; v_call: TRBV28; d_call: TRBD1; cdr3_nt: TGTGCCAGCAGGGACAGGGTTCGGCCCCAGCATTTT; cdr3_aa: CASRDRVRPQHF
clone_size: few; j_call: TRBJ1-2; v_call: TRBV2; d_call: -; cdr3_nt: TGTGCCAGCTTTCGTCCTAACTATGGCTACACCTTC; cdr3_aa: CASFRPNYGYTF
clone_size: -; j_call: TRBJ1-2; v_call: TRBV2; d_call: TRBD1; cdr3_nt: TGTGCCAGCAGCGGCCCGACAGGGAGTGGATATGGCTACACCTTC; cdr3_aa: CASSGPTGSGYGYTF
clone_size: -; j_call: TRBJ2-7; v_call: TRBV7-9; d_call: TRBD1; cdr3_nt: TGTGCCAGCAGCCCAGGGGGCGCGTACGAGCAGTACTTC; cdr3_aa: CASSPGGAYEQYF
clone_size: few; j_call: TRBJ2-3; v_call: TRBV20-1; d_call: TRBD2; cdr3_nt: TGCAGTGGGACTAGCGGGAGATTTGATACGCAGTATTTT; cdr3_aa: CSGTSGRFDTQYF
clone_size: -; j_call: TRBJ1-2; v_call: TRBV4-3; d_call: TRBD1; cdr3_nt: TGCGCCAGCAGCCAAGAAGGAGACAGGGATGACGGCTACACCTTC; cdr3_aa: CASSQEGDRDDGYTF
clone_size: -; j_call: TRBJ2-3; v_call: TRBV6-1; d_call: -; cdr3_nt: TGTGCCAGCAGTCCTATAACTCGGGGCTCGGGCACAGATACGCAGTATTTT; cdr3_aa: CASSPITRGSGTDTQYF
clone_size: few; j_call: TRBJ1-6; v_call: TRBV10-3; d_call: TRBD1; cdr3_nt: TGTGCCGGGCGGGACAGTTCCTATAATTCACCCCTCCACTTT; cdr3_aa: CAGRDSSYNSPLHF
clone_size: -; j_call: TRBJ2-5; v_call: TRBV6-2/TRBV6-3; d_call: TRBD1; cdr3_nt: TGTGCCAGCAGTCGACCGGGACAGGGCGTCCAACAAGCCAGGGAGACCCAGTACTTC; cdr3_aa: CASSRPGQGVQQARETQYF
clone_size: -; j_call: TRBJ2-1; v_call: TRBV25-1; d_call: TRBD2; cdr3_nt: TGTGCCAGCAGTGAATATGGCGGGGGTTACAATGAGCAGTTCTTC; cdr3_aa: CASSEYGGGYNEQFF
clone_size: few; j_call: TRBJ1-2; v_call: TRBV5-6; d_call: -; cdr3_nt: TGTGCCAGCAGCCCCTTGCGCCGACCTAACTATGGCTACACCTTC; cdr3_aa: CASSPLRRPNYGYTF
clone_size: -; j_call: TRBJ1-2; v_call: TRBV20-1; d_call: TRBD1; cdr3_nt: TGCAGTGCTAGAGATCCTAGACAGGGGGCGCGGGGCTACACCTTC; cdr3_aa: CSARDPRQGARGYTF
clone_size: few; j_call: TRBJ2-5; v_call: TRBV5-1; d_call: TRBD2; cdr3_nt: TGCGCCAGCAGCTTCGGACTAGCGGGGATGGAGACCCAGTACTTC; cdr3_aa: CASSFGLAGMETQYF
clone_size: -; j_call: TRBJ2-4; v_call: TRBV6-1; d_call: -; cdr3_nt: TGTGCCAGCAGTACCCGGTCCGTCTCGGGGAACATTCAGTACTTC; cdr3_aa: CASSTRSVSGNIQYF
clone_size: -; j_call: TRBJ2-2; v_call: TRBV19; d_call: -; cdr3_nt: TGTGCCAGTAGTATAAATGGGCCGAACACCGGGGAGCTGTTTTTT; cdr3_aa: CASSINGPNTGELFF
clone_size: large; j_call: TRBJ2-5; v_call: TRBV20-1; d_call: -; cdr3_nt: TGCAGTGCTAGACCCATAGCTGAGACCCAGTACTTC; cdr3_aa: CSARPIAETQYF
clone_size: -; j_call: TRBJ1-1; v_call: TRBV18; d_call: -; cdr3_nt: TGTGCCAGCTCACCACTGAACACTGAAGCTTTCTTT; cdr3_aa: CASSPLNTEAFF
clone_size: -; j_call: TRBJ1-1; v_call: TRBV9; d_call: -; cdr3_nt: TGTGCCAGCAGCCCCCGGGGGAGGGGGGAAGCTTTCTTT; cdr3_aa: CASSPRGRGEAFF
clone_size: few; j_call: TRBJ2-7; v_call: TRBV20-1; d_call: -; cdr3_nt: TGCAGTGCTAGAGGGCAAGTTAAGAGACACCCCTACGAGCAGTACTTC; cdr3_aa: CSARGQVKRHPYEQYF
clone_size: -; j_call: TRBJ1-6; v_call: TRBV20-1; d_call: TRBD1; cdr3_nt: TGCAGTGCTAGAGAAAACAGGGGCAATTCACCCCTCCACTTT; cdr3_aa: CSARENRGNSPLHF
clone_size: -; j_call: TRBJ2-3; v_call: TRBV12-3/TRBV12-4; d_call: TRBD2; cdr3_nt: TGTGCCAGCCTCGCGTCTAGCGGAGATACGCAGTATTTT; cdr3_aa: CASLASSGDTQYF
clone_size: few; j_call: TRBJ2-3; v_call: TRBV6-1; d_call: -; cdr3_nt: TGTGCCAGCAGTGACGACTTCGGACCCGGTCGACGGTATTTT; cdr3_aa: CASSDDFGPGRRYF
clone_size: -; j_call: TRBJ2-6; v_call: TRBV6-1; d_call: -; cdr3_nt: TGTGCCAGCATAGGTGCTGGGGCCAACGTCCTGACTTTC; cdr3_aa: CASIGAGANVLTF
clone_size: -; j_call: TRBJ1-1; v_call: TRBV4-2; d_call: -; cdr3_nt: TGTGCCAGCAGCCAAGATCGCTCGAACACTGAAGCTTTCTTT; cdr3_aa: CASSQDRSNTEAFF
clone_size: -; j_call: TRBJ1-1; v_call: TRBV14; d_call: -; cdr3_nt: TGTGCCAGCAGCCAGGACCGGCTCACTGAAGCTTTCTTT; cdr3_aa: CASSQDRLTEAFF
clone_size: -; j_call: TRBJ2-3; v_call: TRBV7-9; d_call: TRBD1; cdr3_nt: TGTGCCAGCACCGAAGGGGGACAGGTAGGAGATACGCAGTATTTT; cdr3_aa: CASTEGGQVGDTQYF
clone_size: -; j_call: TRBJ2-1; v_call: TRBV12-3/TRBV12-4; d_call: -; cdr3_nt: TGTGCCAGCATCCTAGGGGGAGGAAGAAATGAGCAGTTCTTC; cdr3_aa: CASILGGGRNEQFF
clone_size: few; j_call: TRBJ2-5; v_call: TRBV7-9; d_call: -; cdr3_nt: TGTGCCAGCAGCTTAGATGTAGGAGGGCACCAAGAGACCCAGTACTTC; cdr3_aa: CASSLDVGGHQETQYF
clone_size: -; j_call: TRBJ1-1; v_call: TRBV12-3/TRBV12-4; d_call: -; cdr3_nt: TGTGCCAGCAGTTTAGCAGGCCCTATGAACACTGAAGCTTTCTTT; cdr3_aa: CASSLAGPMNTEAFF
clone_size: -; j_call: TRBJ2-5; v_call: TRBV12-3/TRBV12-4; d_call: TRBD2; cdr3_nt: TGTGCCAGCAGTAGGACTAGCGGGCAAGAGACCCAGTACTTC; cdr3_aa: CASSRTSGQETQYF
clone_size: -; j_call: TRBJ1-3; v_call: TRBV7-8; d_call: -; cdr3_nt: TGTGCCAGCAGCTGGGGACAACAGTCTGGAAACACCATATATTTT; cdr3_aa: CASSWGQQSGNTIYF
clone_size: -; j_call: TRBJ1-3; v_call: TRBV28; d_call: -; cdr3_nt: TGTGCCAGCAGCAATTTTAACACCATATATTTT; cdr3_aa: CASSNFNTIYF
clone_size: few; j_call: TRBJ1-6; v_call: TRBV7-9; d_call: -; cdr3_nt: TGTGCCAGCAGCTTAGTTGCCCCGCAGGGAAGTTCACCCCTCCACTTT; cdr3_aa: CASSLVAPQGSSPLHF
clone_size: few; j_call: TRBJ1-6; v_call: TRBV6-2/TRBV6-3; d_call: -; cdr3_nt: TGTGCCAGCAGGACAGGACCCGGGAAGGATAATTCACCCCTCCACTTT; cdr3_aa: CASRTGPGKDNSPLHF